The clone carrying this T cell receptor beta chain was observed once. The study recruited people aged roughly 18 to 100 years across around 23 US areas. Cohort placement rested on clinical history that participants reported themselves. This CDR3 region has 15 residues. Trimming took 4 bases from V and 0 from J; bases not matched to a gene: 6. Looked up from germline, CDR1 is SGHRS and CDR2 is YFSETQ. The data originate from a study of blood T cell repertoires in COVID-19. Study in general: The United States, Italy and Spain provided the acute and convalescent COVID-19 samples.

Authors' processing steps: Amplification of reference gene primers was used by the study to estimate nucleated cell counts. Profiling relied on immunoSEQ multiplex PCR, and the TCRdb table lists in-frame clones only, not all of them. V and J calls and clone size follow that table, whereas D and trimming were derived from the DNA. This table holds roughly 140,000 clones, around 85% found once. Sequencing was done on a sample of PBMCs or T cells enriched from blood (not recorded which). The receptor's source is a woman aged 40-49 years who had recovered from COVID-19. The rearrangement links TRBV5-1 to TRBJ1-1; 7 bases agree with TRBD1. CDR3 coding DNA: TGCGCCAGCAGCCTGGACACAGGGGTGAACACTGAAGCTTTCTTT. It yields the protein CASSLDTGVNTEAFF. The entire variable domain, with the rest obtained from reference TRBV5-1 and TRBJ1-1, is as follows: KAGVTQTPRYLIKTRGQQVTLSCSPISGHRSVSWYQQTPGQGLQFLFEYFSETQRNKGNFPGRFSGRQFSNSRSEMNVSTLELGDSALYLCASSLDTGVNTEAFFGQGTRLTVV.